This TCR beta chain stems from a study of T cell repertoires in aging, cancer and after chemotherapy. Multiplex touch-down PCR with TRB-A/B primers amplified rearranged V-D-J TRB sequences. TCRdb itself ran the multiplex PCR reads through MiXCR, one entry per CDR3 protein. Here the sample spans 9,500 to 11,000 distinct CDR3 sequences, 25% to 35% being singletons. The study's findings and limits: Age-matched healthy donors had significantly more diverse, less clonal blood TCR repertoires than untreated cancer patients.

Note on this clonotype: What it binds is unknown.

The CDR3 has 16 residues. V lost 2 bases and J lost 6, with 20 bases in between. CDR1 and CDR2 (germline): PRHDT, FYEKMQ (reference sequence). Amplification of TCR beta used genomic DNA extracted from peripheral blood. Sample: blood. The sequence came from a human donor in good health. J is TRBJ2-7 and V is TRBV13; TRBD1 is a possible D gene (6 bases). Written as DNA, the CDR3 is TGTGCCAGCAGCTTACAAGCACAGGGCTTTCCGTCCGAGCAGTACTTC. It codes for CASSLQAQGFPSEQYF.